A selection of T cell receptor beta chains follows, all from one sample in a study of blood T cell repertoires in COVID-19. The protocol was immunoSEQ multiplex PCR, while the TCRdb copy is restricted to in-frame clones and leaves out a portion. The repertoire has over 200,000 clones, around 90% of them found once; the top ten carry around 0.8%. Material for sequencing was peripheral blood. The receptor set was obtained from a woman in her thirties with acute or convalescent COVID-19. Both conserved end residues are part of each CDR3. A D gene is named only where the DNA matches it firmly. A row's size may be missing; if present it is once, few, many or a size class.

v_call	j_call	clone_size	d_call	cdr3_length	cdr3_nt	cdr3_aa
TRBV11-3	TRBJ2-7	once	-	15	TGTGCCAGCAGCTTAGGACCAGCCCGGGTCTACGAGCAGTACTTC	CASSLGPARVYEQYF
TRBV29-1	TRBJ2-7	-	-	12	TGCAGCGTTGAAGCAGGGTCCTACGAGCAGTACTTC	CSVEAGSYEQYF
TRBV6-6	TRBJ2-3	-	TRBD2	16	TGTGCCAGCAGTTACTGGCTAGCGGGAGGGTTAGATACGCAGTATTTT	CASSYWLAGGLDTQYF
TRBV30	TRBJ2-3	-	TRBD2	12	TGTGCCTGGGGCCCCGGGGGGGATACGCAGTATTTT	CAWGPGGDTQYF
TRBV9	TRBJ1-5	-	TRBD1	14	TGTGCCAGCAGCTCGGGACAGGCTAATCAGCCCCAGCATTTT	CASSSGQANQPQHF
TRBV9	TRBJ1-6	-	-	13	TGTGCCAGCACAGCTGTGACGGGTTCACCCCTCCACTTT	CASTAVTGSPLHF
TRBV6-5	TRBJ2-2	-	TRBD1	14	TGTGCCAGCAGTTTGGACAGGGGCACCGGGGAGCTGTTTTTT	CASSLDRGTGELFF
TRBV25-1	TRBJ2-3	once	TRBD1	13	TGTGCCAGCAGTGCGACAGGGCCAGATACGCAGTATTTT	CASSATGPDTQYF
TRBV10-3	TRBJ2-5	-	TRBD2	13	TGTGCCATCAGTGAGACGGGACTAGCGTCAGAGTACTTC	CAISETGLASEYF
TRBV5-1	TRBJ2-1	-	-	16	TGCGCCAGCAGGGGAATGGACTTCAGCTCCTACAATGAGCAGTTCTTC	CASRGMDFSSYNEQFF
TRBV9	TRBJ2-7	-	-	13	TGTGCCAGCAGCGTAGGACAGGACTACGAGCAGTACTTC	CASSVGQDYEQYF
TRBV11-3	TRBJ2-7	-	TRBD1	16	TGTGCCAGCAGCTTCTTGGGGCAGGGGGCGGCCTACGAGCAGTACTTC	CASSFLGQGAAYEQYF
TRBV21-1	TRBJ1-6	-	-	19	TGTGCCAGCAGTCTTCCGGGACAGGGGGCGAGGGCAAATAATTCACCCCTCCACTTT	CASSLPGQGARANNSPLHF
TRBV7-9	TRBJ2-5	-	-	15	TGTGCCAGCAGCCTGGAGAGGATTAAAGAAGAGACCCAGTACTTC	CASSLERIKEETQYF
TRBV15	TRBJ1-3	-	TRBD1	15	TGTGCCACCAGCAGTATACAGGGGGCTGGAAACACCATATATTTT	CATSSIQGAGNTIYF
TRBV18	TRBJ1-1	-	TRBD1	16	TGTGCCAGCTCACGCGACAGACAGGGCCTGAACACTGAAGCTTTCTTT	CASSRDRQGLNTEAFF
TRBV7-9	TRBJ2-2	-	-	14	TGTGCCAGCAGCTGGGGACAAAACACCGGGGAGCTGTTTTTT	CASSWGQNTGELFF
TRBV4-3	TRBJ2-7	-	TRBD1	15	TGCGCCAGCAGCCAAGTTCCGACAGGGGCAAGTGAGCAGTACTTC	CASSQVPTGASEQYF
TRBV6-1	TRBJ1-5	-	-	16	TGTGCCAGCAGTGAACTTGGGGCAGGCGTCAATCAGCCCCAGCATTTT	CASSELGAGVNQPQHF
TRBV6-1	TRBJ1-3	-	-	16	TGTGCCAGCAGTGTCGGGGGAGTTCTCTCTGGAAACACCATATATTTT	CASSVGGVLSGNTIYF
TRBV21-1	TRBJ2-2	-	-	15	TGTGCCAGCAGCAACCGCGGACTGTACACCGGGGAGCTGTTTTTT	CASSNRGLYTGELFF
TRBV29-1	TRBJ1-1	-	-	11	TGCAGCGGGAGGGTTCGGGGGGTGACTTTCTTT	CSGRVRGVTFF
TRBV5-4	TRBJ1-2	-	TRBD1	15	TGTGCCAGCAGCCCCGGGACAGGGGAAGTAGGGGGCTACACCTTC	CASSPGTGEVGGYTF
TRBV30	TRBJ1-4	-	TRBD1	13	TGTGCCTGGGGCCGGGACAGGGCAGAAAAACTGTTTTTT	CAWGRDRAEKLFF
TRBV6-5	TRBJ2-7	-	TRBD2	13	TGTGCCAGCAGACCGGGAGGGGTCTACGAGCAGTACTTC	CASRPGGVYEQYF
TRBV7-2	TRBJ1-2	-	-	16	TGTGCCAGCAGCCCCCCCACCCACATCCAGTACTATGGCTACACCTTC	CASSPPTHIQYYGYTF
TRBV6-4	TRBJ1-4	-	-	19	TGTGCCAGCAGTGACTCGAGAGTTGCAAGGGGCCCAACTAATGAAAAACTGTTTTTT	CASSDSRVARGPTNEKLFF
TRBV9	TRBJ2-7	once	-	15	TGTGCCAGCAGCGTAGGGTCCAGGGCTAGCTACGAGCAGTACTTC	CASSVGSRASYEQYF
TRBV3-1/TRBV3-2	TRBJ2-7	-	TRBD2	17	TGTGCCAGCAGCCAAGGGTTCCGGACTAGCGGTTCCTACGAGCAGTACTTC	CASSQGFRTSGSYEQYF
TRBV14	TRBJ2-5	few	TRBD2	16	TGTGCCAGCAGCCATTGGACTAGCGGGAGGCAAGAGACCCAGTACTTC	CASSHWTSGRQETQYF
TRBV5-1	TRBJ2-1	-	TRBD2	16	TGCGCCAGCAGCTTCCGGGGCTCAAGCGGGGACAATGAGCAGTTCTTC	CASSFRGSSGDNEQFF
TRBV30	TRBJ2-7	-	TRBD1	14	TGTGCCTGGAGGAGTCCGGGACAGCTTTACGAGCAGTACTTC	CAWRSPGQLYEQYF
TRBV7-2	TRBJ2-7	-	TRBD1	16	TGTGCCAGCAGCTTAGTTACAGGGGCCCTTTCCTACGAGCAGTACTTC	CASSLVTGALSYEQYF
TRBV27	TRBJ2-1	-	TRBD2	15	TGTGCCAGCAGTTTTAGCGGGTTCTCCTACAATGAGCAGTTCTTC	CASSFSGFSYNEQFF
TRBV11-1	TRBJ2-7	-	-	14	TGTGCCAGCAGCTTACGAGACAGGCGCCACGAGCAGTACTTC	CASSLRDRRHEQYF
TRBV9	TRBJ2-5	-	TRBD2	16	TGTGCCAGCAGCCTCCATGGACTAGCGGGAGAAGAGACCCAGTACTTC	CASSLHGLAGEETQYF
TRBV24-1	TRBJ2-7	-	-	14	TGTGCCACCAGTGATTCTGACAGGAATTACGAGCAGTACTTC	CATSDSDRNYEQYF
TRBV4-1	TRBJ2-7	-	TRBD2	19	TGCGCCAGCAGCCAAGATCGAATAGTCGGGACTAGCGACATCTACGAGCAGTACTTC	CASSQDRIVGTSDIYEQYF
TRBV29-1	TRBJ2-3	-	TRBD2	14	TGCAGCGTTGGGACGGGACTAGGAGGAGATACGCAGTATTTT	CSVGTGLGGDTQYF
TRBV2	TRBJ2-7	-	-	15	TGTGCCAGCAGTGAGCAGACTCAACCCTCCTACGAGCAGTACTTC	CASSEQTQPSYEQYF